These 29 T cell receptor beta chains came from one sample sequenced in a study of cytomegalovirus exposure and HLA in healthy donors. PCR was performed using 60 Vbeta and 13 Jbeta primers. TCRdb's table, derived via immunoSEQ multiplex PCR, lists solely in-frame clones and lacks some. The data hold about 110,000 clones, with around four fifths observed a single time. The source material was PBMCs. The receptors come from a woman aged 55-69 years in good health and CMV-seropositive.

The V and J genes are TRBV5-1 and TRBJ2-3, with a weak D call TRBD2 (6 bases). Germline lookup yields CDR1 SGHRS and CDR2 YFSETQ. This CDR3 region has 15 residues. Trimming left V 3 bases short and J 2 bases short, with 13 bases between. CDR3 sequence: CASSSNGGNTDTQYF. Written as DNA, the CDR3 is TGCGCCAGCAGCTCTAACGGCGGGAACACAGATACGCAGTATTTT. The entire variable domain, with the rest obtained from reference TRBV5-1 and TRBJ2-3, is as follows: KAGVTQTPRYLIKTRGQQVTLSCSPISGHRSVSWYQQTPGQGLQFLFEYFSETQRNKGNFPGRFSGRQFSNSRSEMNVSTLELGDSALYLCASSSNGGNTDTQYFGPGTRLTVL.

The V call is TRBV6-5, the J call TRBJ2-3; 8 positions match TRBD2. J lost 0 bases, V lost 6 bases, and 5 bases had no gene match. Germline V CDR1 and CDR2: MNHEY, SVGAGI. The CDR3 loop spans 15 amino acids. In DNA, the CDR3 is TGTGCCAGCAGCCCCCTAGCGGGCAGCACAGATACGCAGTATTTT. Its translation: CASSPLAGSTDTQYF.

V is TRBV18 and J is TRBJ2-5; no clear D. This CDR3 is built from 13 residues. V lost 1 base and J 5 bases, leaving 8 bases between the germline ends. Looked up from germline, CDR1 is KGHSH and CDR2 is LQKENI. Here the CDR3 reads CASSPLNGETQYF. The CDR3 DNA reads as TGTGCCAGCTCACCACTGAACGGGGAGACCCAGTACTTC.

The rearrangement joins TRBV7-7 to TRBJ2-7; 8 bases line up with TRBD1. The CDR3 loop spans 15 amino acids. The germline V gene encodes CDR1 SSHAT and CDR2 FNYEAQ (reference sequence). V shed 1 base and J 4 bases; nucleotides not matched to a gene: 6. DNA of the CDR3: TGTGCCAGCAGCTTAGAGGCAGGGGGCGCGTACGAGCAGTACTTC. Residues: CASSLEAGGAYEQYF.

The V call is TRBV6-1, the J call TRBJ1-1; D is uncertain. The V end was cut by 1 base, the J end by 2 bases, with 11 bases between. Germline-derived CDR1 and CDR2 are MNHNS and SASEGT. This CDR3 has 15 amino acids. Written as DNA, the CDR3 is TGTGCCAGCAGTGAAGTCCCGTTTACTAACACTGAAGCTTTCTTT. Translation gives CASSEVPFTNTEAFF.

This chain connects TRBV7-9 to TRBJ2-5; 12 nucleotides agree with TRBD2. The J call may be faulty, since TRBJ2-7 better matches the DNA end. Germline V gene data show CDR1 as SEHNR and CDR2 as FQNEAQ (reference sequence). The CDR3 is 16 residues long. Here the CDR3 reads CASSLGSGLAGREQYF. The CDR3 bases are TGTGCCAGCAGCTTAGGCTCTGGACTAGCGGGGCGCGAGCAGTACTTC.

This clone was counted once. In nucleotides, the CDR3 is TGTGCCAGCAGCCCTCCGCCCGTCGCGGGAGGGTCCTACGAGCAGTACTTC. This gives the protein CASSPPPVAGGSYEQYF. V usage is TRBV7-2 and J usage is TRBJ2-7, with 9 bases lining up with TRBD2. The germline gives CDR1 SGHTA, CDR2 FQGNSA. V gave up 5 bases and J gave up 1 base; unmatched junction bases: 12. The CDR3 is 17 residues long.

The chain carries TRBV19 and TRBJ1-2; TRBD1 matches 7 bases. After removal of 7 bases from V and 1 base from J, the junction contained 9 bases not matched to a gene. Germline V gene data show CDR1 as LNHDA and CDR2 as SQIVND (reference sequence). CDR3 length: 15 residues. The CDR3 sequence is CASTGGTALNYGYTF. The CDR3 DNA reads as TGTGCCAGTACGGGAGGGACAGCACTTAACTATGGCTACACCTTC. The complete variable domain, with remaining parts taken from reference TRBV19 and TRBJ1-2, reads DGGITQSPKYLFRKEGQNVTLSCEQNLNHDAMYWYRQDPGQGLRLIYYSQIVNDFQKGDIAEGYSVSREKKESFPLTVTSAQKNPTAFYLCASTGGTALNYGYTFGSGTRLTVV.

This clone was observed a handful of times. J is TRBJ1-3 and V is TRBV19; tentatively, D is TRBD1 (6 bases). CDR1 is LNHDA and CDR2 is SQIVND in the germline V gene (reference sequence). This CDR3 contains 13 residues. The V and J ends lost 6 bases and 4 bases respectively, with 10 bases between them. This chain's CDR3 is CASRLTGGNTIYF. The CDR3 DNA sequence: TGTGCCAGTAGGCTTACAGGGGGAAACACCATATATTTT.

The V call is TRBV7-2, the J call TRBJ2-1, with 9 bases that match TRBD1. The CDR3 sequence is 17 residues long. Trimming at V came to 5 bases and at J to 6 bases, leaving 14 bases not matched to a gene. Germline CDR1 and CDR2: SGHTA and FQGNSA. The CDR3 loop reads CASSPRAPGQGSNEQFF. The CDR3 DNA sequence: TGTGCCAGCAGCCCCCGAGCCCCGGGACAGGGATCCAATGAGCAGTTCTTC.

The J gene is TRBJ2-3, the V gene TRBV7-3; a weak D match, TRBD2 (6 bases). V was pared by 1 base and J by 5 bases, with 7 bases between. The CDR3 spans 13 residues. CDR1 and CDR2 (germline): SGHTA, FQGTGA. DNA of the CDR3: TGTGCCAGCAGCTTAAGCGGGAAAGATACGCAGTATTTT. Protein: CASSLSGKDTQYF.

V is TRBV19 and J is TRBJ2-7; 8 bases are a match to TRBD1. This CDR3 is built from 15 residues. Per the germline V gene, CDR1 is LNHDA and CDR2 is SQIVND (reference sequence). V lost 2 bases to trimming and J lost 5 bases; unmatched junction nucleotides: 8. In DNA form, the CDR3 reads TGTGCCAGTAGTATATTTGCCAGGGGGCGGAACGAGCAGTACTTC. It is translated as CASSIFARGRNEQYF.

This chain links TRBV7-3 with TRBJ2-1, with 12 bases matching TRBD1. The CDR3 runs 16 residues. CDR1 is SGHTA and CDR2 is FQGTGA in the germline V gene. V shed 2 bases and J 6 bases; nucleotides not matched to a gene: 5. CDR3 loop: CASSLVGDRGRNEQFF. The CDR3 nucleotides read TGTGCCAGCAGCTTAGTGGGGGACAGGGGGCGCAATGAGCAGTTCTTC.

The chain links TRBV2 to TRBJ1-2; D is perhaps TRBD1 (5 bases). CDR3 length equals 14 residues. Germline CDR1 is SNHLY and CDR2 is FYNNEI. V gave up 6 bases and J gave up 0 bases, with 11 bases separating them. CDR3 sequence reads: CASRATATNYGYTF. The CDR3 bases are TGTGCCAGCAGGGCGACAGCAACTAACTATGGCTACACCTTC.

CDR3 region: CASSLGTSGRGLGQFF. DNA for the CDR3: TGTGCCAGCAGCTTAGGGACTAGCGGGAGGGGTTTGGGGCAGTTCTTC. J is TRBJ2-1 and V is TRBV7-3; 16 nucleotides match TRBD2. This CDR3 is 16 amino acids long. V was pared by 2 bases and J by 12 bases, with 7 bases of the junction left unmatched. Germline CDR1 SGHTA, CDR2 FQGTGA.

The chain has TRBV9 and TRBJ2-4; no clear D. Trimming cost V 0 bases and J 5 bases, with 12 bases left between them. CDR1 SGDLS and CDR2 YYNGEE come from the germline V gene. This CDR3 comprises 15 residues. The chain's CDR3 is CASSVGSLSENIQYF. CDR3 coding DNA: TGTGCCAGCAGCGTAGGTTCGCTAAGCGAAAACATTCAGTACTTC.

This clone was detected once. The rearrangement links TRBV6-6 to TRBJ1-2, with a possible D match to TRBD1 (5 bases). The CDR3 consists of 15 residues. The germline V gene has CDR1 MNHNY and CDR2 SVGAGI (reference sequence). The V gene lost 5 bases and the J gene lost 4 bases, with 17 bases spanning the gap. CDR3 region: CASSPRAPESYGYTF. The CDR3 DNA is TGTGCCAGCAGTCCCAGGGCGCCAGAATCCTATGGCTACACCTTC.

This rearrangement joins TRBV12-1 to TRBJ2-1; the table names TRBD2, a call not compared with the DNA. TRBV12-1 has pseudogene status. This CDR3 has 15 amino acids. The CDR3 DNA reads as TGTGCCAGCAGCTCACCGGGACTAGCGGGAGATCAGCAGTTCTTC. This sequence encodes CASSSPGLAGDQQFF.

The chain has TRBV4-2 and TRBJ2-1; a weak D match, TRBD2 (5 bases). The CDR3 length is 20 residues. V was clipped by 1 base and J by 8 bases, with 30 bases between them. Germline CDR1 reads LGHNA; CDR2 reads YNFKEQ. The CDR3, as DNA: TGTGCCAGCAGCCAAGGGGAGAAGGCAACAGCGGCCTTTATTGTAGATGAGCAGTTCTTC. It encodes CASSQGEKATAAFIVDEQFF.

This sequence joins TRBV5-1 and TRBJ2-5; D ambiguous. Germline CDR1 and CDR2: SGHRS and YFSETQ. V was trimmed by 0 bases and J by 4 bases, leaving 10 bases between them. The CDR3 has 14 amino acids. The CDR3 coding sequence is TGCGCCAGCAGCTTGGCCTTGTCCGGAGAGACCCAGTACTTC. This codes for CASSLALSGETQYF.

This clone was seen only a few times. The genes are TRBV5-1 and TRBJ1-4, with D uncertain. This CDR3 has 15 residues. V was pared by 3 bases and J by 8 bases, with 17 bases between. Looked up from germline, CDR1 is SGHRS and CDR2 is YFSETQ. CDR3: CASSSLEGSGEKLFF. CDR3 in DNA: TGCGCCAGCAGCTCCCTGGAGGGCTCGGGCGAAAAACTGTTTTTT.

CDR3 residues: CAWSPGPRVGTDTQYF. In DNA form, the CDR3 reads TGTGCCTGGAGTCCCGGGCCCAGGGTGGGGACAGATACGCAGTATTTT. The gene calls are TRBV30 and TRBJ2-3; TRBD1 might be the D (5 bases). The CDR3 is made up of 16 amino acids. V was shortened by 2 bases and J by 3 bases, with 18 bases between the two germline ends. In germline, CDR1 is GTSNPN, CDR2 SVGIG (reference sequence).

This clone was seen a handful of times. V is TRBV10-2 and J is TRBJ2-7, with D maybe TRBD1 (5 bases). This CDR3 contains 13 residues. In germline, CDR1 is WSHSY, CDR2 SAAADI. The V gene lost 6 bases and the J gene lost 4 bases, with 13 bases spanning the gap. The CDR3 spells CASRAGFPYEQYF. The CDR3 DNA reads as TGCGCCAGCAGGGCAGGGTTCCCATACGAGCAGTACTTC.

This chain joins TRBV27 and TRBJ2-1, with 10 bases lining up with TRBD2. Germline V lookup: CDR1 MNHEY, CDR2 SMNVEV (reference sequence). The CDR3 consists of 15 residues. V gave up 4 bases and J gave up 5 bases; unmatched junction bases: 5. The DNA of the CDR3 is TGTGCCAGCAGTTCCCGGACTAGCGGAAACAATGAGCAGTTCTTC. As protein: CASSSRTSGNNEQFF.

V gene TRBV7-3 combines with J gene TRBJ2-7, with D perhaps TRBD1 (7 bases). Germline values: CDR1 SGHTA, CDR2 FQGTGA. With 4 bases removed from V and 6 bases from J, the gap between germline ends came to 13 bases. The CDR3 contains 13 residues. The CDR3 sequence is CASSSDQGGEQYF. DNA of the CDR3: TGTGCCAGCAGCTCAGACCAGGGGGGCGAGCAGTACTTC.

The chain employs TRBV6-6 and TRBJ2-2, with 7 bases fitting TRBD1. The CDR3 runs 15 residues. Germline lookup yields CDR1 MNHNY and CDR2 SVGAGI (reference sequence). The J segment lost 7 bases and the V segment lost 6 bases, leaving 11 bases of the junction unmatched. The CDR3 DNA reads TGTGCCAGCAGGACGACAGGGCAGAGTGGCGGGGAGCTGTTTTTT. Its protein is CASRTTGQSGGELFF.

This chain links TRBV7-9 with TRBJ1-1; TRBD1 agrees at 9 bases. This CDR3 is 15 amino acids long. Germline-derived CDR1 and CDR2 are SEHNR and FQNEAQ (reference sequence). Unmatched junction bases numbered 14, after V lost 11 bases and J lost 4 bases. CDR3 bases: TGTGCCGGCGAGGACAGGGGAGGGGTGGCCACTGAAGCTTTCTTT. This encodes CAGEDRGGVATEAFF.

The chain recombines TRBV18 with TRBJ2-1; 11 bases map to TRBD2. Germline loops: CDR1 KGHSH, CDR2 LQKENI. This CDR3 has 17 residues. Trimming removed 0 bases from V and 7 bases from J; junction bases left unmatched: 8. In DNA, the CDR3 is TGTGCCAGCTCACCACCCCTAGCGGGAGGTATGGGGAATGAGCAGTTCTTC. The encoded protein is CASSPPLAGGMGNEQFF.

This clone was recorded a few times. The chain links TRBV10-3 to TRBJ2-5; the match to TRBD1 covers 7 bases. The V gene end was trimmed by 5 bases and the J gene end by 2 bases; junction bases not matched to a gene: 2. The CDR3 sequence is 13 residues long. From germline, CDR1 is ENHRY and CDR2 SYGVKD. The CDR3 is CAISRTGQETQYF. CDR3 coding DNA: TGTGCCATCAGTCGGACAGGACAAGAGACCCAGTACTTC.